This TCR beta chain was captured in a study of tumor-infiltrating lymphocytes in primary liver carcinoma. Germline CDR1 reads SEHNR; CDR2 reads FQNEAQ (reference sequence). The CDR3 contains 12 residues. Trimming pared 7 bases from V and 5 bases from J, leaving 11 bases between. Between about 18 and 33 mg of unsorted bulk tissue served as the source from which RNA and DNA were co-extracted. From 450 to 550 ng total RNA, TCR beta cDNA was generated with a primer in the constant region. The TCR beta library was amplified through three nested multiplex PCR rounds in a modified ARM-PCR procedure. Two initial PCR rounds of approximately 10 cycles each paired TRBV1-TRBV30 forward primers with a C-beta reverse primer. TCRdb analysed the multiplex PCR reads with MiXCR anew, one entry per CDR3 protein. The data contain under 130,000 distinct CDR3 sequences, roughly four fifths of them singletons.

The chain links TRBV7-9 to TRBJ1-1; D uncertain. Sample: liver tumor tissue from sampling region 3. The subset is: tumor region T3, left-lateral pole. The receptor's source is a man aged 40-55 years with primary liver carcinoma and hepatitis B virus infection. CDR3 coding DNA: TGTGCCAGCAACTTGAGTGAGACTGAAGCTTTCTTT. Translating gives CASNLSETEAFF.